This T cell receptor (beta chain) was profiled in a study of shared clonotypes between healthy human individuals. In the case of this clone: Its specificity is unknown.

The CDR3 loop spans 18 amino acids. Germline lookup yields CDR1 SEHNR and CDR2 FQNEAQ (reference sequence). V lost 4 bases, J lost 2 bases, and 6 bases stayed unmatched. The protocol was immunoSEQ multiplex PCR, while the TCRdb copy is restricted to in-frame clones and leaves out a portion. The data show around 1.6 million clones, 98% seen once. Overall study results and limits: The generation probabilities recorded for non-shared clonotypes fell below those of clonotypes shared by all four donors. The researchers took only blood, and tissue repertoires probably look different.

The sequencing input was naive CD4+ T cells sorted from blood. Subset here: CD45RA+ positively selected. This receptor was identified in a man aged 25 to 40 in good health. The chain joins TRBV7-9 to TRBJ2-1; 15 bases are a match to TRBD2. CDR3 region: CASSWGGLAGGPYNEQFF. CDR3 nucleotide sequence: TGTGCCAGCAGCTGGGGGGGACTAGCGGGAGGCCCCTACAATGAGCAGTTCTTC.